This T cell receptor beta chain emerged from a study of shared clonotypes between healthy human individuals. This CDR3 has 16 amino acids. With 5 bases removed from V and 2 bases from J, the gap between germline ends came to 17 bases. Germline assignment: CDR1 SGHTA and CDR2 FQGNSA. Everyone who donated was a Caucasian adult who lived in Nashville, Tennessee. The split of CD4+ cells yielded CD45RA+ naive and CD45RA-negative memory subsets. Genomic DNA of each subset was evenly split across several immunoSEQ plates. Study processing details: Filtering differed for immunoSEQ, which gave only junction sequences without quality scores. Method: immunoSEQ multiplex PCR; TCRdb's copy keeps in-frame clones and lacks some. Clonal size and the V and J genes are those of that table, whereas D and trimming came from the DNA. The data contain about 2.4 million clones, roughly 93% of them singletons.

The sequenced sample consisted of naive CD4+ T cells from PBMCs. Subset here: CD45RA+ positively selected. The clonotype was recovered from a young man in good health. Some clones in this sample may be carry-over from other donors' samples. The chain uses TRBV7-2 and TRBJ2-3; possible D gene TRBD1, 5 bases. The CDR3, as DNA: TGTGCCAGCAGCCGTGGTAGGGGAACGGACACAGATACGCAGTATTTT. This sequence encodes CASSRGRGTDTDTQYF.